This record concerns one T cell receptor (beta chain) sequence. Up to about 2 ug genomic DNA was used for TCRB CDR3 amplification. Amplification used 60 V beta primers and 13 J beta primers. Libraries were prepared by immunoSEQ multiplex PCR; TCRdb keeps only in-frame clonotypes and omits some of them. The sample shows fewer than 75,000 clones, about 86% of them seen only once. Before vaccination, two weeks after the third vaccination, and at progression, PBMC were collected. This sample is part of a study of glioma-infiltrating T cells after dendritic cell vaccination. Germline trimming cut 5 bases from V and 2 bases from J; bases unmatched to any gene: 6. Germline V gives CDR1 MNHEY, CDR2 SMNVEV (reference sequence). The CDR3 runs 15 residues.

The sequence was collected from a human donor with glioblastoma. The chain combines TRBV27 with TRBJ2-7; 10 positions match TRBD1. The sequencing here drew on blood, taken before dendritic cell vaccination. The CDR3 nucleotides are TGTGCCAGCAGTCACCGGGACAGGGGACCCTACGAGCAGTACTTC. Translated: CASSHRDRGPYEQYF.